These 10 T cell receptor beta chains came from one sample sequenced in a study of read filtering for tumor transcriptome and immune sequencing (TCRdb year 2020). Sequenced on an Illumina HiSeq 4000. The Immunoverse kit was used to build TCR libraries from approximately 410 ng RNA, with molecular barcoded adaptors covering alpha/delta and beta/gamma chains. TCRdb handled the public reads itself, with Q25 trimming in fastp and clone calling in MiXCR, and kept productive beta chains. Each entry is one CDR3 protein sequence, shown with its most common DNA and genes. The sample profile shows 35,000 to 50,000 distinct CDR3 sequences; around 21% of them were found once. Of the sample, 30% to 45% falls within the top ten clones. The source material was a population of CD138-negative cells sorted from bone marrow. The cell subset or site label of this sample denotes: bone marrow mononuclear cells depleted of CD138+ plasma/myeloma cells by negative magnetic selection. Receptors originate from a donor at least 40 years old with multiple myeloma.

Ten or more counts support this clonotype. The chain recombines TRBV6-5 with TRBJ1-1; maybe TRBD1 (6 bases). CDR3 size: 14 residues. Trimming pared 2 bases from V and 4 bases from J, leaving 11 bases between. Germline lookup yields CDR1 MNHEY and CDR2 SVGAGI. The CDR3 region has the DNA TGTGCCAGCAGTTACCAACAGGGCACCACTGAAGCTTTCTTT. It is translated as CASSYQQGTTEAFF.

This chain joins TRBV9 and TRBJ2-2; 14 bases are shared with TRBD2. The germline V gene has CDR1 SGDLS and CDR2 YYNGEE. CDR3 size: 16 residues. The V segment lost 2 bases and the J segment 7 bases; nucleotides outside the gene matches: 4. The CDR3 loop reads CASSVGLAGAGGELFF. The CDR3 bases are TGTGCCAGCAGCGTGGGACTAGCGGGAGCGGGCGGGGAGCTGTTTTTT.

Many counts were recorded for this clonotype. In nucleotides, the CDR3 is TGCGCCAGCAGCTTTAATCCAGGGTTGGTCAATGAGCAGTTCTTC. Translated: CASSFNPGLVNEQFF. The chain carries TRBV5-1 and TRBJ2-1, with a possible D match to TRBD1 (5 bases). Germline V gives CDR1 SGHRS, CDR2 YFSETQ. The CDR3 sequence is 15 residues long. V was shortened by 2 bases and J by 6 bases, with 15 bases between the two germline ends.

This clonotype was counted at least ten times. The V and J genes are TRBV20-1 and TRBJ2-1, with unresolved D. Germline V gene data show CDR1 as DFQATT and CDR2 as SNEGSKA (reference sequence). This CDR3 spans 12 amino acids. The V end lost 6 bases, the J end lost 2 bases, and 8 bases lay between the germline ends. The CDR3 loop is CSAPDTYNEQFF. The CDR3 DNA reads TGCAGTGCCCCCGACACCTACAATGAGCAGTTCTTC.

The chain is built from TRBV14 and TRBJ1-3, with unresolved D. V lost 0 bases and J 0 bases, leaving 6 bases between the germline ends. The CDR3 covers 15 residues. Germline V gene lookup returns CDR1 SGHDN and CDR2 FVKESK. Here the CDR3 reads CASSQDKFSGNTIYF. The CDR3 bases are TGTGCCAGCAGCCAAGATAAGTTCTCTGGAAACACCATATATTTT.

The rearrangement links TRBV3-1 to TRBJ1-1; 8 bases line up with TRBD1. J lost 1 base, V lost 9 bases, and 7 bases had no gene match. The CDR3 extends over 14 amino acids. Germline V CDR1 and CDR2: LGHDT, YNNKEL (reference sequence). The CDR3 here is CASSGGTENTEAFF. The CDR3 DNA follows: TGTGCCAGTTCAGGGGGCACTGAGAACACTGAAGCTTTCTTT.

This clonotype has at least ten counts. The gene calls are TRBV27 and TRBJ2-2; 12 nucleotides match TRBD2. Germline loops: CDR1 MNHEY, CDR2 SMNVEV (reference sequence). The CDR3 contains 15 residues. Trimming cost V 6 bases and J 4 bases; bases outside gene matches: 3. The CDR3 spells CASSGLAGPTGELFF. The CDR3 nucleotides read TGTGCCAGCAGCGGACTAGCGGGGCCCACCGGGGAGCTGTTTTTT.

This clonotype was recorded at least ten times. J is TRBJ2-1 and V is TRBV5-6; a possible D gene is TRBD1 (5 bases). This CDR3 contains 15 residues. V lost 0 bases, J lost 8 bases, and 15 bases lay in between. Germline CDR1 and CDR2: SGHDT and YYEEEE. As DNA, the CDR3 is TGTGCCAGCAGCTTGGTAATGTTCAGGGTTTATGAGCAGTTCTTC. Its translation: CASSLVMFRVYEQFF.

This clonotype has a count of ten or more. The chain joins TRBV7-9 to TRBJ2-1; 13 bases fit TRBD2. Germline assignment: CDR1 SEHNR and CDR2 FQNEAQ (reference sequence). J was trimmed by 8 bases and V by 7 bases; bases with no gene match: 5. CDR3 length: 14 amino acids. The CDR3 sequence: CASKGLAGEHEQFF. CDR3 bases: TGTGCCAGCAAAGGACTAGCGGGGGAGCATGAGCAGTTCTTC.

This clonotype has at least ten counts. This chain uses TRBV7-2 with TRBJ1-1; D is uncertain. Per germline, CDR1 SGHTA and CDR2 FQGNSA. Between the trimmed V and J ends, which lost 6 bases and 11 bases, there was a span of 22 bases. The length of the CDR3 is 14 residues. The CDR3 region has the DNA TGTGCCAGCAGTCGACTCGGTGAGGCTTCGGCGGCTTTCTTT. Its protein product is CASSRLGEASAAFF. Drawing the rest from reference TRBV7-2 and TRBJ1-1, the complete variable domain is GAGVSQSPSNKVTEKGKDVELRCDPISGHTALYWYRQSLGQGLEFLIYFQGNSAPDKSGLPSDRFSAERTGGSVSTLTIQRTQQEDSAVYLCASSRLGEASAAFFGQGTRLTVV.